What follows are 32 T cell receptor beta chains derived from one specimen sequenced in a study of T cell repertoires in cytomegalovirus infection (dated by TCRdb to the late 2010s). Their antigens remain unidentified. The treatment or condition label, read with the paper, signifies: in vitro stimulation with specific CMV peptide epitopes to enrich CMV-specific T cells. For sequencing, an Illumina HiSeq 1500 was employed. TCRdb took the public reads, trimmed them with fastp at Q25, ran MiXCR for clone calling and kept in-frame beta chains. CDR3 protein sequences are deduplicated, and each keeps its most common genes and DNA. The sample table records under 850,000 distinct CDR3 sequences; roughly a third of these occur just once. About 18% of the sample belongs to the ten largest clones. The sample in question was cultured PBMCs, obtained from culture after CMV antigen stimulation. The source of these receptors is a human donor in good health (CMV status not recorded). Some clones in this sample may be carry-over from other donors' samples.

The rearrangement joins TRBV4-3 to TRBJ2-3; D is unclear. Germline V CDR1 and CDR2: LGHNA, YSLEER. Trimming pared 0 bases from V and 0 bases from J, leaving 10 bases between. CDR3 length equals 16 residues. CDR3 residues: CASSQESPGSTDTQYF. The CDR3 region has the DNA TGCGCCAGCAGCCAAGAATCTCCGGGTAGCACAGATACGCAGTATTTT.

CDR3: CASSLGGTGGLGYTF. The DNA for the CDR3 is TGTGCCAGCAGCTTAGGGGGAACAGGGGGCCTTGGCTACACCTTC. The chain employs TRBV7-2 and TRBJ1-2, with 9 bases that match TRBD1. Germline V gene data show CDR1 as SGHTA and CDR2 as FQGNSA. The CDR3 has 15 residues. V shed 1 base and J 7 bases; nucleotides not matched to a gene: 7.

This clonotype was seen a few times. The rearrangement links TRBV20-1 to TRBJ2-3, with D possibly being TRBD1 or TRBD2 (5 bases each). The length of the CDR3 is 15 residues. Germline assignment: CDR1 DFQATT and CDR2 SNEGSKA (reference sequence). V lost 5 bases and J lost 7, with 22 bases in between. CDR3 protein: CSAPPLDTRGNTQYF. The CDR3 bases are TGCAGTGCTCCCCCGTTGGACACTCGGGGAAATACGCAGTATTTT.

This clonotype was seen a few times. V usage is TRBV7-9 and J usage is TRBJ2-7, with D possibly matching TRBD1 (6 bases). Germline loops: CDR1 SEHNR, CDR2 FQNEAQ (reference sequence). The V gene lost 1 base and the J gene lost 7 bases, with 11 bases spanning the gap. The CDR3 is 13 amino acids. CDR3 residues: CASSLVARGEQYF. The CDR3 DNA sequence: TGTGCCAGCAGCTTAGTTGCCAGGGGAGAGCAGTACTTC.

The genes are TRBV19 and TRBJ2-7, with 11 bases that match TRBD1. V was clipped by 5 bases and J by 3 bases; unmatched bases: 9. CDR1 and CDR2 from the germline V gene are LNHDA and SQIVND (reference sequence). The CDR3 is 16 residues long. The CDR3 sequence is CASSEAGTGGNYEQYF. DNA for the CDR3: TGTGCCAGTAGTGAAGCCGGGACAGGGGGTAACTACGAGCAGTACTTC.

The chain couples TRBV19 to TRBJ1-1, with 8 bases fitting TRBD1. Germline V gene sequence: CDR1 LNHDA, CDR2 SQIVND (reference sequence). Trimming at V came to 5 bases and at J to 1 base, leaving 6 bases not matched to a gene. The CDR3 length is 15 residues. CDR3 protein: CASSAPDRANTEAFF. CDR3 sequence (DNA): TGTGCCAGTAGTGCGCCGGACAGGGCGAACACTGAAGCTTTCTTT.

This clonotype was seen a few times. This chain joins TRBV5-4 and TRBJ1-3; D remains ambiguous. The CDR3 has 15 residues. Germline V CDR1 and CDR2: SGHNT, YYREEE (reference sequence). V was shortened by 0 bases and J by 8 bases, with 15 bases between the two germline ends. DNA of the CDR3: TGTGCCAGCAGCTTGGGAACGGGAACGAGGGACACCATATATTTT. Translation: CASSLGTGTRDTIYF.

This clonotype was observed many times. The chain is built from TRBV7-2 and TRBJ2-1; 9 bases match TRBD1. This CDR3 has 16 amino acids. Germline CDR1 SGHTA, CDR2 FQGNSA. V was pared by 6 bases and J by 0 bases, with 6 bases of the junction left unmatched. CDR3 amino acids: CASRDPGQGSYNEQFF. CDR3 nucleotides: TGTGCCAGCAGGGATCCGGGACAGGGCTCCTACAATGAGCAGTTCTTC.

The gene calls are TRBV20-1 and TRBJ2-7; 8 positions match TRBD2. Germline V lookup: CDR1 DFQATT, CDR2 SNEGSKA (reference sequence). CDR3 length equals 12 residues. V lost 5 bases and J lost 4; bases outside the gene matches: 4. CDR3 residues: CSAGLAFYEQYF. The CDR3 DNA reads as TGCAGTGCTGGACTAGCTTTTTACGAGCAGTACTTC.

This clonotype was seen only a few times. The V call is TRBV20-1, the J call TRBJ2-7, with TRBD1 matching 12 bases. The CDR3 runs 14 residues. Trimming took 5 bases from V and 4 from J; bases not matched to a gene: 6. The germline V gene encodes CDR1 DFQATT and CDR2 SNEGSKA (reference sequence). CDR3 sequence reads: CSAPGQGALYEQYF. CDR3 nucleotide sequence: TGCAGTGCTCCGGGACAGGGGGCCTTATACGAGCAGTACTTC.

In its sample, this clonotype was seen a few times. The chain employs TRBV6-5 and TRBJ2-1; TRBD2 aligns across 8 bases. The CDR3 is 15 residues long. The germline V gene has CDR1 MNHEY and CDR2 SVGAGI. The J segment lost 2 bases and the V segment lost 4 bases, leaving 4 bases of the junction unmatched. The CDR3 nucleotides are TGTGCCAGCAGTTCGGGGACTAGACCCTACAATGAGCAGTTCTTC. Protein sequence: CASSSGTRPYNEQFF.

The chain couples TRBV28 to TRBJ1-5, with D unclear. This CDR3 spans 15 amino acids. The germline V and J ends were trimmed by 2 bases and 5 bases, with 13 bases remaining between them. Per the germline V gene, CDR1 is MDHEN and CDR2 is SYDVKM. CDR3 coding DNA: TGTGCCAGCAGTTTAGCCCTTAACGGGGATCAGCCCCAGCATTTT. It encodes CASSLALNGDQPQHF.

The chain is built from TRBV12-3 or TRBV12-4 and TRBJ1-5; D not certain. Trimming cost V 0 bases and J 5 bases, with 14 bases left between them. The CDR3 contains 16 residues. CDR3 in DNA: TGTGCCAGCAGTTTAGCGATGGCAGGATGGGATCAGCCCCAGCATTTT. It specifies CASSLAMAGWDQPQHF.

This clonotype was picked up a small number of times. The chain combines TRBV12-3 or TRBV12-4 with TRBJ2-1; 14 bases align to TRBD2. The CDR3 contains 14 residues. V trimming: 6 bases; J trimming: 10 bases; junction bases outside the gene matches: 5. The CDR3 region has the DNA TGTGCCAGCAGACCGGGACTAGCGGGAGTAGAGCAGTTCTTC. This sequence encodes CASRPGLAGVEQFF.

This clonotype has a single count. V and J are TRBV6-6 and TRBJ2-7; no clear D gene. Trimming shortened V by 6 bases and J by 2 bases, and 14 bases separated the two germline ends. Looked up from germline, CDR1 is MNHNY and CDR2 is SVGAGI (reference sequence). This CDR3 contains 14 residues. CDR3 coding DNA: TGTGCCAGCAGAGGACGCACACGGACCTACGAGCAGTACTTC. Translating gives CASRGRTRTYEQYF.

This sequence joins TRBV10-3 and TRBJ1-5; no firm D call. The V end lost 8 bases, the J end lost 6 bases, and 14 bases lay between the germline ends. Per germline, CDR1 ENHRY and CDR2 SYGVKD. This CDR3 region has 13 residues. The CDR3 spells CAIGLDGSQPQHF. In DNA form, the CDR3 reads TGTGCCATCGGCCTTGATGGGAGTCAGCCCCAGCATTTT.

This sequence joins TRBV15 and TRBJ2-3; either TRBD1 or TRBD2 may supply D (5 bases each). Germline assignment: CDR1 LNHNV and CDR2 YYDKDF (reference sequence). With 3 bases removed from V and 1 base from J, the gap between germline ends came to 11 bases. The CDR3 totals 15 residues. CDR3 region: CATSSGGIGTDTQYF. The CDR3 DNA reads TGTGCCACCAGCAGTGGGGGAATCGGCACAGATACGCAGTATTTT. The complete variable domain, with remaining parts taken from reference TRBV15 and TRBJ2-3, reads DAMVIQNPRYQVTQFGKPVTLSCSQTLNHNVMYWYQQKSSQAPKLLFHYYDKDFNNEADTPDNFQSRRPNTSFCFLDIRSPGLGDTAMYLCATSSGGIGTDTQYFGPGTRLTVL.

This clonotype was seen many times. This chain joins TRBV7-6 and TRBJ1-1; D is unresolved. CDR3 length: 15 amino acids. Germline CDR1 SGHVS, CDR2 FNYEAQ. V lost 0 bases to trimming and J lost 4 bases, with 12 bases between them. CDR3 amino acids: CASSLARLSSTEAFF. DNA for the CDR3: TGTGCCAGCAGCTTAGCGCGGCTTTCTAGCACTGAAGCTTTCTTT.

This clonotype was seen only a few times. The rearrangement joins TRBV12-3 or TRBV12-4 to TRBJ2-7; D remains unclear. The CDR3 has 14 residues. Trimming removed 2 bases from V and 5 bases from J, with 13 bases in between. The CDR3 bases are TGTGCCAGCAGTTTATCGCTACCTGAGGACGAGCAGTACTTC. This gives the protein CASSLSLPEDEQYF.

V gene TRBV7-6 combines with J gene TRBJ2-7; D possibly corresponds to TRBD2 (6 bases). CDR1 and CDR2 from the germline V gene are SGHVS and FNYEAQ. With 5 bases removed from V and 0 bases from J, the gap between germline ends came to 11 bases. The CDR3 extends over 14 amino acids. In DNA, the CDR3 is TGTGCCAGCAGCGTGGGACTCACCTCCTACGAGCAGTACTTC. The encoded protein is CASSVGLTSYEQYF.

The V call is TRBV29-1, the J call TRBJ2-5; 7 nucleotides agree with TRBD2. Trimming at V came to 5 bases and at J to 1 base, leaving 4 bases not matched to a gene. The germline CDR1 and CDR2 sequences are SQVTM and ANQGSEA. The CDR3 is 13 residues long. The CDR3 sequence is CSVTRTSQETQYF. The CDR3 DNA sequence: TGCAGCGTTACGCGGACTAGCCAAGAGACCCAGTACTTC.

The V gene is TRBV5-1, the J gene TRBJ2-7; no reliable D call. CDR3 size: 12 residues. In germline, CDR1 is SGHRS, CDR2 YFSETQ. V was pared by 3 bases and J by 6 bases, with 10 bases between. For the CDR3, the DNA is TGCGCCAGCAGCTGGGCCGGCGGCGAGCAGTACTTC. Protein: CASSWAGGEQYF.

The chain carries TRBV6-6 and TRBJ1-5; no firm D call. Trimming removed 6 bases from V and 0 bases from J, with 12 bases in between. The CDR3 covers 15 residues. Germline loops: CDR1 MNHNY, CDR2 SVGAGI (reference sequence). CDR3 loop: CASRGTWDSNQPQHF. The DNA of the CDR3 is TGTGCCAGCAGGGGAACGTGGGATAGCAATCAGCCCCAGCATTTT.

A few counts support this clonotype. The J gene is TRBJ2-1, the V gene TRBV7-8, with a weak D call TRBD2 (6 bases). Trimming took 7 bases from V and 2 from J, leaving 18 bases between them. Germline values: CDR1 SGHVS, CDR2 FQNEAQ. The CDR3 contains 16 residues. As DNA, the CDR3 is TGTGCCAGCACCTCACCGGCGGGGATAACCTACAATGAGCAGTTCTTC. It specifies CASTSPAGITYNEQFF.

This clonotype has more than one count but fewer than ten. The chain has TRBV12-3 or TRBV12-4 and TRBJ2-3, with D hard to call. The CDR3 covers 13 residues. V gave up 8 bases and J gave up 2 bases, with 11 bases separating them. CDR3 in DNA: TGTGCCAGCGGCCTTCGGACCACAGATACGCAGTATTTT. The encoded protein is CASGLRTTDTQYF.

This clonotype was observed a handful of times. The chain uses TRBV11-2 and TRBJ2-1; 7 bases line up with TRBD1. Germline V lookup: CDR1 SGHAT, CDR2 FQNNGV. CDR3 length equals 18 residues. Trimming took 3 bases from V and 4 from J; bases not matched to a gene: 15. The CDR3 nucleotides are TGTGCCAGCAGCTTTTTCCCCCACCCGGGACAGAGATACAATGAGCAGTTCTTC. It is translated as CASSFFPHPGQRYNEQFF.

This chain links TRBV5-4 with TRBJ1-2, with 7 positions matching TRBD1. Germline CDR1 reads SGHNT; CDR2 reads YYREEE (reference sequence). Losses at the gene ends were 0 bases for V and 4 bases for J; bases not matched to a gene: 3. CDR3 size: 14 residues. In DNA form, the CDR3 reads TGTGCCAGCAGCTTGGGGGGACAGAGCTATGGCTACACCTTC. This encodes CASSLGGQSYGYTF.

The chain has TRBV2 and TRBJ1-4; tentative D call: TRBD1 (5 bases). Germline V gene lookup returns CDR1 SNHLY and CDR2 FYNNEI. This CDR3 is built from 15 residues. Trimming pared 3 bases from V and 2 bases from J, leaving 10 bases between. CDR3 sequence: CASSEQGGTNEKLFF. The CDR3 bases are TGTGCCAGCAGTGAGCAGGGCGGCACTAATGAAAAACTGTTTTTT.

The V call is TRBV7-8, the J call TRBJ1-1; no clear D gene. The CDR3 is made up of 13 amino acids. Germline V gene sequence: CDR1 SGHVS, CDR2 FQNEAQ. Trimming left V 1 base short and J 6 bases short, with 9 bases between. The CDR3 region is CASSLGRLAEAFF. The DNA for the CDR3 is TGTGCCAGCAGCTTAGGAAGGTTGGCTGAAGCTTTCTTT.

This clonotype showed up many times. The CDR3 sequence is CASSAQGSGANVLTF. CDR3 bases: TGTGCCAGCAGCGCACAAGGCTCTGGGGCCAACGTCCTGACTTTC. The chain is built from TRBV7-2 and TRBJ2-6, with D uncertain. V was trimmed by 5 bases and J by 0 bases, leaving 8 bases between them. CDR1 and CDR2 from the germline V gene are SGHTA and FQGNSA. The CDR3 is 15 residues long.

The chain has TRBV7-6 and TRBJ1-4, with 11 bases matching TRBD1. V trimming: 5 bases; J trimming: 7 bases; junction bases outside the gene matches: 3. Germline V gives CDR1 SGHVS, CDR2 FNYEAQ. The CDR3 has 14 amino acids. The CDR3 DNA follows: TGTGCCAGCAGCGGAGGGACAGGGGGTGAAAAACTGTTTTTT. Translated: CASSGGTGGEKLFF.

This clonotype was seen at least ten times. The chain links TRBV7-6 to TRBJ2-7; 8 bases match TRBD1. Germline values: CDR1 SGHVS, CDR2 FNYEAQ. The V segment lost 2 bases and the J segment 2 bases; nucleotides outside the gene matches: 5. This CDR3 spans 15 amino acids. The CDR3 DNA follows: TGTGCCAGCAGCTTACGAGACAGGGGAGCCTACGAGCAGTACTTC. Translation: CASSLRDRGAYEQYF.